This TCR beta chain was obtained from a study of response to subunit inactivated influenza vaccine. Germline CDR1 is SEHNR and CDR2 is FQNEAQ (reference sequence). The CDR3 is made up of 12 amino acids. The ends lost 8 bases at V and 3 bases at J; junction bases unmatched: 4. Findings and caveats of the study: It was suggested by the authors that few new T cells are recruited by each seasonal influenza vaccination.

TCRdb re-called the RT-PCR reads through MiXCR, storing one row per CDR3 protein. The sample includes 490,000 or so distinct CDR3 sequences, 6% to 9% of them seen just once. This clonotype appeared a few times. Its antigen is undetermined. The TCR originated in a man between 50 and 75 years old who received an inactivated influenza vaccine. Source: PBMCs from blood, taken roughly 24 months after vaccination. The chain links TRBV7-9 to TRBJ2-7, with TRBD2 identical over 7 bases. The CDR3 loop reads CASGWEGYEQYF. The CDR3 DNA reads TGTGCCAGCGGGTGGGAGGGCTACGAGCAGTACTTC.